Each of the 21 T cell receptor beta chains below was sequenced from the same sample in a study of blood T cell repertoires in COVID-19. Method: immunoSEQ multiplex PCR; TCRdb's copy keeps in-frame clones and lacks some. This sample has under 200,000 clones, with approximately 85% found just once. The specimen was peripheral blood. The receptors shown here come from a woman at least 80 years old with acute or convalescent COVID-19.

This clone occurred once. This chain uses TRBV12-3 or TRBV12-4 with TRBJ1-2, with TRBD1 matching 7 bases. The V and J ends lost 5 bases and 8 bases, in that order; junction bases with no gene match: 2. This CDR3 is built from 11 residues. The CDR3 spells CASSDRVGYTF. The CDR3 bases are TGTGCCAGCAGTGACAGGGTCGGCTACACCTTC.

The J gene is TRBJ2-2, the V gene TRBV24-1, with D perhaps TRBD1 (6 bases). This CDR3 has 15 residues. Germline V gene lookup returns CDR1 KGHDR and CDR2 SFDVKD. V lost 3 bases and J lost 7, with 14 bases in between. CDR3: CATSDPRDTGGELFF. In DNA form, the CDR3 reads TGTGCCACCAGTGATCCCCGGGACACTGGCGGGGAGCTGTTTTTT.

V usage is TRBV7-9 and J usage is TRBJ2-5; weak D call: TRBD1 (5 bases). CDR1 is SEHNR, CDR2 FQNEAQ, per germline (reference sequence). Trimming pared 4 bases from V and 2 bases from J, leaving 11 bases between. This CDR3 has 14 residues. CDR3 in amino acids: CASSWGPGQETQYF. As DNA, the CDR3 is TGTGCCAGCAGCTGGGGCCCCGGACAAGAGACCCAGTACTTC.

V is TRBV5-1 and J is TRBJ2-3; D is undetermined. V lost 1 base and J 5 bases, leaving 14 bases between the germline ends. The CDR3 loop spans 15 amino acids. CDR1 is SGHRS, CDR2 YFSETQ, per germline. CDR3 in DNA: TGCGCCAGCAGCTTGCTGGTGGCGGCGGAAGATACGCAGTATTTT. Translated: CASSLLVAAEDTQYF. The whole variable domain, filled in from reference TRBV5-1 and TRBJ2-3, reads KAGVTQTPRYLIKTRGQQVTLSCSPISGHRSVSWYQQTPGQGLQFLFEYFSETQRNKGNFPGRFSGRQFSNSRSEMNVSTLELGDSALYLCASSLLVAAEDTQYFGPGTRLTVL.

This clone is a singleton in its sample. The CDR3 loop is CSVLQGNTEAFF. The CDR3 nucleotides read TGCAGCGTACTACAGGGCAACACTGAAGCTTTCTTT. The genes are TRBV29-1 and TRBJ1-1, with D possibly TRBD1 on 6 matching bases. The CDR3 length is 12 residues. V lost 6 bases, J lost 2 bases, and 10 bases lay in between. The germline CDR1 and CDR2 sequences are SQVTM and ANQGSEA.

V and J are TRBV18 and TRBJ1-6; D might be TRBD1 (6 bases). The CDR3 spans 14 residues. The germline V gene encodes CDR1 KGHSH and CDR2 LQKENI. Trimming left V 6 bases short and J 6 bases short, with 12 bases between. In nucleotides, the CDR3 is TGTGCCAGCTCCCCGGGACACCTTAATTCACCCCTCCACTTT. Its translation is CASSPGHLNSPLHF.

This chain uses TRBV27 with TRBJ2-7; TRBD2 might be the D (5 bases). CDR1 is MNHEY and CDR2 is SMNVEV in the germline V gene (reference sequence). Trimming removed 3 bases from V and 6 bases from J, with 15 bases in between. The CDR3 has 14 amino acids. For the CDR3, the DNA is TGTGCCAGCAGTTTCCCCCTCCCCGGAGGCGAGCAGTACTTC. Its protein is CASSFPLPGGEQYF.

The V and J genes are TRBV2 and TRBJ1-5, with 7 bases matching TRBD1. The length of the CDR3 is 15 residues. From germline, CDR1 is SNHLY and CDR2 FYNNEI. J was trimmed by 3 bases and V by 6 bases; bases with no gene match: 8. Written as DNA, the CDR3 is TGTGCCAGCAGCCGCCGGGGACAGAACAATCAGCCCCAGCATTTT. It yields the protein CASSRRGQNNQPQHF.

The chain employs TRBV27 and TRBJ1-2; 8 bases map to TRBD1. From germline, CDR1 is MNHEY and CDR2 SMNVEV (reference sequence). The CDR3 spans 15 residues. V trimming: 6 bases; J trimming: 3 bases; junction bases outside the gene matches: 9. CDR3 residues: CASSPRQGYDYGYTF. DNA for the CDR3: TGTGCCAGCAGCCCCCGACAGGGGTACGACTATGGCTACACCTTC.

V and J are TRBV4-3 and TRBJ1-6, with D possibly being TRBD1 (6 bases). Germline CDR1 is LGHNA and CDR2 is YSLEER. This CDR3 is built from 14 residues. V was clipped by 2 bases and J by 13 bases, with 15 bases between them. CDR3 in amino acids: CASSQNGNRDPLHF. The CDR3 DNA reads TGCGCCAGCAGCCAAAATGGGAACAGGGACCCCCTCCACTTT.

The chain is built from TRBV15 and TRBJ1-5; TRBD1 agrees at 8 bases. Germline lookup yields CDR1 LNHNV and CDR2 YYDKDF (reference sequence). The CDR3 contains 16 residues. V dropped 3 bases and J dropped 5; count of bases not matched to a gene: 9. CDR3 nucleotides: TGTGCCACCAGCAGGATTAGGACAGGGTGGGATCAGCCCCAGCATTTT. It yields the protein CATSRIRTGWDQPQHF.

The V and J genes are TRBV28 and TRBJ2-7; 10 bases are a match to TRBD1. CDR3 length: 15 amino acids. CDR1 is MDHEN and CDR2 is SYDVKM in the germline V gene. The V and J ends lost 5 bases and 7 bases, in that order; junction bases with no gene match: 11. In DNA form, the CDR3 reads TGTGCCAGCAGTATCTCGGGACAGGGGCTCCTTGAGCAGTACTTC. This encodes CASSISGQGLLEQYF.

The V and J genes are TRBV4-1 and TRBJ1-1; D not certain. The CDR3 runs to 13 residues. With 0 bases removed from V and 7 bases from J, the gap between germline ends came to 9 bases. From germline, CDR1 is MGHRA and CDR2 YSYEKL. The CDR3 spells CASSQDRRLEAFF. Written as DNA, the CDR3 is TGCGCCAGCAGCCAAGATCGGAGGCTTGAAGCTTTCTTT.

The V gene is TRBV5-1, the J gene TRBJ2-3; the D gene is possibly TRBD2 (6 bases). Deletions cut 3 bases from V and 2 bases from J, with 13 bases between. This CDR3 is 15 amino acids long. Germline V gives CDR1 SGHRS, CDR2 YFSETQ. CDR3 bases: TGCGCCAGCAGCTGGAGCGGGCCGTTCACAGATACGCAGTATTTT. Encoded protein: CASSWSGPFTDTQYF.

The chain has TRBV12-3 or TRBV12-4 and TRBJ1-2; a possible D gene is TRBD1 (6 bases). Trimming shortened V by 8 bases and J by 8 bases, and 15 bases separated the two germline ends. This CDR3 spans 12 amino acids. CDR3 loop: CASESRGTGYTF. In DNA form, the CDR3 reads TGTGCCAGCGAATCCAGGGGCACAGGCTACACCTTC.

This sequence joins TRBV6-2 or TRBV6-3 and TRBJ2-1; no reliable D call. Germline CDR1 reads MNHEY; CDR2 reads SVGEGT. CDR3 size: 13 residues. V shed 1 base and J shed 7 bases, with 8 bases lying between them. CDR3 loop: CASSYLSSNEQFF. In DNA, the CDR3 is TGTGCCAGCAGTTACTTATCCTCGAATGAGCAGTTCTTC.

This sequence joins TRBV28 and TRBJ1-3; 8 positions agree with TRBD1. The germline V gene encodes CDR1 MDHEN and CDR2 SYDVKM. This CDR3 has 17 amino acids. V lost 5 bases and J lost 1; bases outside the gene matches: 10. CDR3 coding DNA: TGTGCCAGCAGTCGCGGACAGGGAGTGCATTCTGGAAACACCATATATTTT. The encoded protein is CASSRGQGVHSGNTIYF.

J is TRBJ1-1 and V is TRBV27, with D tentatively TRBD1 (5 bases). The V gene's germline CDR1 is MNHEY and CDR2 SMNVEV (reference sequence). The ends were cut back, 2 bases at V and 3 bases at J, with 10 bases in the middle. There are 14 residues in the CDR3. Written as DNA, the CDR3 is TGTGCCAGCAGTTTACAGGGAGGGGACACTGAAGCTTTCTTT. It translates to CASSLQGGDTEAFF.

CDR3 amino acids: CASSGPAVNTGELFF. Here the CDR3 DNA reads TGTGCCAGCAGTGGGCCAGCGGTTAACACCGGGGAGCTGTTTTTT. The J gene is TRBJ2-2, the V gene TRBV2, with D maybe TRBD2 (5 bases). In germline, CDR1 is SNHLY, CDR2 FYNNEI. V was trimmed by 4 bases and J by 2 bases, leaving 11 bases between them. There are 15 residues in the CDR3.

V usage is TRBV10-3 and J usage is TRBJ1-5, with D possibly TRBD1 on 6 matching bases. CDR3 length: 14 residues. V gave up 3 bases and J gave up 4 bases, with 10 bases separating them. Germline values: CDR1 ENHRY, CDR2 SYGVKD. The CDR3 DNA reads TGTGCCATCAGTGACAGGGGACCGAATCAGCCCCAGCATTTT. Translation gives CAISDRGPNQPQHF.

This chain uses TRBV5-1 with TRBJ2-3, with D maybe TRBD2 (6 bases). Germline-derived CDR1 and CDR2 are SGHRS and YFSETQ. The CDR3 runs 15 residues. V was trimmed by 4 bases and J by 2 bases, leaving 14 bases between them. CDR3 protein: CASSLTPGLTDTQYF. CDR3 in DNA: TGCGCCAGCAGCCTAACCCCGGGACTCACAGATACGCAGTATTTT.